The 18 T cell receptor beta chains reported below all come from one sample, sequenced in a study of cytomegalovirus exposure and HLA in healthy donors. It was with 60 Vbeta and 13 Jbeta primers that the PCR ran. Assay: immunoSEQ multiplex PCR; the TCRdb copy retains only in-frame clones and omits some. The sample shows about 140,000 clones, 79% of them seen only once. Specimen: PBMCs. Receptor source: a female donor in good health and CMV-seronegative.

The chain is built from TRBV14 and TRBJ2-4, with no clear D. V was clipped by 3 bases and J by 0 bases, with 6 bases between them. Germline V gene lookup returns CDR1 SGHDN and CDR2 FVKESK. The CDR3 runs to 14 residues. The CDR3 DNA reads TGTGCCAGCAGCCAGGGCGTAGCCAAAAACATTCAGTACTTC. It encodes CASSQGVAKNIQYF.

The chain is built from TRBV4-3 and TRBJ2-1; weak D call: TRBD2 (5 bases). From germline, CDR1 is LGHNA and CDR2 YSLEER. The CDR3 sequence is 16 residues long. V dropped 0 bases and J dropped 7 bases, with 16 bases sitting between them. Written as DNA, the CDR3 is TGCGCCAGCAGCCAAGAGGTAGCGACCGTTAGGAATGAGCAGTTCTTC. It codes for CASSQEVATVRNEQFF.

The rearrangement joins TRBV9 to TRBJ2-3; D is uncertain. The length of the CDR3 is 14 residues. V was cut by 1 base and J by 1 base, with 7 bases left in between. CDR1 and CDR2 (germline): SGDLS, YYNGEE. CDR3 protein: CASSVLLGTDTQYF. CDR3 nucleotide sequence: TGTGCCAGCAGCGTACTACTGGGCACAGATACGCAGTATTTT.

The chain employs TRBV21-1 and TRBJ1-1. TRBV21-1 is noted as a pseudogene. This CDR3 contains 15 residues. CDR3 residues: CASTPGRGENTEAFF. DNA of the CDR3: TGTGCCAGCACCCCTGGGAGGGGCGAGAACACTGAAGCTTTCTTT.

CDR3 in amino acids: CASSLRGQGNTEAFF. The CDR3 nucleotides are TGTGCCAGCAGCTTAAGGGGACAGGGGAACACTGAAGCTTTCTTT. The chain joins TRBV11-2 to TRBJ1-1; 9 bases agree with TRBD1. With V trimmed by 2 bases and J by 1 base, 2 bases remained unmatched. The CDR3 covers 15 residues. Germline V gene sequence: CDR1 SGHAT, CDR2 FQNNGV.

The V call is TRBV5-1, the J call TRBJ2-5; TRBD2 matches at 15 bases. The CDR3 has 14 amino acids. Germline V lookup: CDR1 SGHRS, CDR2 YFSETQ. Trimming took 7 bases from V and 5 from J; bases not matched to a gene: 3. The CDR3, as DNA: TGCGCCAGCGGACTAGCGGGAGGGCGGGAGACCCAGTACTTC. Translated, it gives CASGLAGGRETQYF.

This clone was recorded once. CDR3 sequence (DNA): TGTGCCAGCAGTGATGGACACTCTGGGGCCAACGTCCTGACTTTC. It is translated as CASSDGHSGANVLTF. This rearrangement joins TRBV6-1 to TRBJ2-6, with a tentative D call TRBD1 (5 bases). Germline CDR1 MNHNS, CDR2 SASEGT. The CDR3 is 15 amino acids. V lost 3 bases and J lost 0, with 6 bases in between.

V is TRBV27 and J is TRBJ2-2; TRBD2 agrees at 13 bases. Germline-derived CDR1 and CDR2 are MNHEY and SMNVEV (reference sequence). CDR3 length: 16 residues. With V trimmed by 8 bases and J by 7 bases, 10 bases remained unmatched. CDR3 in amino acids: CASGKLAGGPSGELFF. The CDR3 DNA sequence: TGTGCCAGCGGTAAACTAGCGGGAGGGCCGAGCGGGGAGCTGTTTTTT.

The CDR3 loop is CASSPTGSGRGTLHF. The CDR3 region has the DNA TGTGCCAGCAGCCCTACCGGGTCAGGAAGGGGGACCCTCCACTTT. The chain carries TRBV7-8 and TRBJ1-6, with a possible D match to TRBD1 (6 bases). CDR1 and CDR2 from the germline V gene are SGHVS and FQNEAQ. This CDR3 comprises 15 residues. The V and J ends lost 5 bases and 14 bases respectively, with 22 bases between them.

The count of this clone is one. The chain joins TRBV15 to TRBJ2-5; D may be TRBD1 (5 bases). Germline lookup yields CDR1 LNHNV and CDR2 YYDKDF (reference sequence). The CDR3 runs 15 residues. The V and J ends lost 0 bases and 5 bases respectively, with 13 bases between them. Here the CDR3 DNA reads TGTGCCACCAGCAGAGATCTAGGGGTTAGGGAGACCCAGTACTTC. It codes for CATSRDLGVRETQYF.

The chain carries TRBV5-1 and TRBJ2-7; D remains ambiguous. The CDR3 is made up of 14 amino acids. The V gene lost 0 bases and the J gene lost 2 bases, with 9 bases spanning the gap. Germline V gives CDR1 SGHRS, CDR2 YFSETQ. The CDR3 nucleotides read TGCGCCAGCAGCTTGGATTCTTCAGCCTACGAGCAGTACTTC. It is translated as CASSLDSSAYEQYF.

CDR3 loop: CASGQTNEKLFF. CDR3 sequence (DNA): TGTGCCAGTGGACAGACTAATGAAAAACTGTTTTTT. This chain joins TRBV28 and TRBJ1-4, with D possibly TRBD1 on 6 matching bases. The germline V gene encodes CDR1 MDHEN and CDR2 SYDVKM. V was clipped by 9 bases and J by 2 bases, with 7 bases between them. The CDR3 is made up of 12 amino acids.

The CDR3 sequence: CASSVGGIAYEQYF. In DNA form, the CDR3 reads TGTGCCAGCAGCGTAGGAGGGATCGCCTACGAGCAGTACTTC. The gene calls are TRBV9 and TRBJ2-7; D possibly corresponds to TRBD2 (5 bases). This CDR3 is built from 14 residues. V shed 0 bases and J shed 2 bases, with 9 bases lying between them. CDR1 is SGDLS and CDR2 is YYNGEE in the germline V gene. Full variable domain (missing parts from reference TRBV9 and TRBJ2-7): DSGVTQTPKHLITATGQRVTLRCSPRSGDLSVYWYQQSLDQGLQFLIQYYNGEERAKGNILERFSAQQFPDLHSELNLSSLELGDSALYFCASSVGGIAYEQYFGPGTRLTVT.

This clone was counted once. The chain combines TRBV5-4 with TRBJ1-2, with TRBD1 identical over 7 bases. V lost 0 bases to trimming and J lost 6 bases; unmatched junction nucleotides: 14. CDR1 and CDR2 from the germline V gene are SGHNT and YYREEE (reference sequence). The CDR3 has 17 amino acids. This chain's CDR3 is CASSLEQAPGGSDGYTF. The CDR3 region has the DNA TGTGCCAGCAGCTTGGAACAGGCCCCAGGGGGGTCGGATGGCTACACCTTC.

The V gene is TRBV19, the J gene TRBJ2-1; D perhaps matches TRBD2 (6 bases). This CDR3 spans 15 amino acids. Germline CDR1 LNHDA, CDR2 SQIVND (reference sequence). Between the trimmed V and J ends, which lost 3 bases and 8 bases, there was a span of 17 bases. CDR3 amino acids: CASSIRAGTRHEQFF. In nucleotides, the CDR3 is TGTGCCAGTAGTATCCGCGCGGGAACTAGGCATGAGCAGTTCTTC.

This chain uses TRBV5-1 with TRBJ2-2; unclear D gene. CDR3 length equals 15 residues. Per germline, CDR1 SGHRS and CDR2 YFSETQ. The V end lost 7 bases, the J end lost 0 bases, and 13 bases lay between the germline ends. The CDR3 protein is CASAESYSNTGELFF. DNA of the CDR3: TGCGCCAGCGCCGAATCTTACTCGAACACCGGGGAGCTGTTTTTT.

The chain couples TRBV7-9 to TRBJ2-7, with D perhaps TRBD1 (6 bases). V gave up 4 bases and J gave up 3 bases, with 13 bases separating them. CDR3 size: 14 residues. The germline CDR1 and CDR2 sequences are SEHNR and FQNEAQ (reference sequence). For the CDR3, the DNA is TGTGCCAGCAGCTCCATAACGGGACACTACGAGCAGTACTTC. Translation: CASSSITGHYEQYF.

This chain uses TRBV27 with TRBJ2-1, with a tentative D call TRBD1 (5 bases). CDR1 is MNHEY and CDR2 is SMNVEV in the germline V gene (reference sequence). Trimming removed 6 bases at V and 14 bases at J, with 20 bases between. The CDR3 is 13 amino acids. The CDR3, as DNA: TGTGCCAGCAGGTACGCTACAGGCCAAAGGGAGTTCTTC. Protein: CASRYATGQREFF.